Included here is one TCR beta chain sequence, with context. Only in-frame clones appear in the TCRdb table, and some are missing; sequencing was by immunoSEQ multiplex PCR. The sample has 800,000 to 950,000 clones, roughly 96% seen once. CDR1 and CDR2 (germline): SGDLS, YYNGEE. This CDR3 has 15 residues. The ends lost 1 base at V and 5 bases at J; junction bases unmatched: 8. The record originates from a study of shared clonotypes between healthy human individuals. The naive CD8 fraction comprised CD45RO-negative cells positively selected for CCR7 and excluded terminally differentiated effector memory CD45RA+ cells.

The receptor was isolated from a man aged 25 to 40 in good health. Sample: naive CD8+ T cells sorted from blood. The chain combines TRBV9 with TRBJ2-7, with 8 bases that match TRBD1. CDR3 sequence (DNA): TGTGCCAGCAGCGTAACAGGGGGAAAAATGGACGAGCAGTACTTC. As protein: CASSVTGGKMDEQYF.